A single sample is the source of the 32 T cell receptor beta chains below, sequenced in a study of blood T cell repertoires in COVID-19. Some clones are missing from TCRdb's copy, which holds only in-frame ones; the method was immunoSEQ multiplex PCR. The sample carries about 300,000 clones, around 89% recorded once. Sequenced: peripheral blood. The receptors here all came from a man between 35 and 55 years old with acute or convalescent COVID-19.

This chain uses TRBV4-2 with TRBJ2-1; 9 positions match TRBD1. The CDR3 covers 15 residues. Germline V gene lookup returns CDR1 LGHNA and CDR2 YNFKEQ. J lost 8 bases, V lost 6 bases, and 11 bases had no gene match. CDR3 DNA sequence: TGTGCCAGCAGGAATAAACAGGGGGCCATCGATGAGCAGTTCTTC. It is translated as CASRNKQGAIDEQFF.

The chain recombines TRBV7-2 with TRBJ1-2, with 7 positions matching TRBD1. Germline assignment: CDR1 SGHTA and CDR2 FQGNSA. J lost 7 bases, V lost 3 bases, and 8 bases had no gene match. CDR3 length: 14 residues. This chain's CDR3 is CASSFRGGVGGYTF. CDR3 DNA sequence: TGTGCCAGCAGCTTTCGAGGGGGCGTTGGTGGCTACACCTTC.

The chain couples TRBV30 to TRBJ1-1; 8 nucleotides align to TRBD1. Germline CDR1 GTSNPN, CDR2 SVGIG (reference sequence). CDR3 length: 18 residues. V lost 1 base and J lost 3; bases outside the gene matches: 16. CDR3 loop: CAWSADRGFTPLDTEAFF. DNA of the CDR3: TGTGCCTGGAGTGCCGACAGGGGCTTTACCCCACTGGACACTGAAGCTTTCTTT.

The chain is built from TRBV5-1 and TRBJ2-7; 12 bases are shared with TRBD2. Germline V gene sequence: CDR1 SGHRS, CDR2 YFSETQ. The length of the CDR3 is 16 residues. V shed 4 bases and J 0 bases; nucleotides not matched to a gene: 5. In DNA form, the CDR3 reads TGCGCCAGCAGCCTTATGACTAGCGGGAGCTCCTACGAGCAGTACTTC. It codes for CASSLMTSGSSYEQYF.

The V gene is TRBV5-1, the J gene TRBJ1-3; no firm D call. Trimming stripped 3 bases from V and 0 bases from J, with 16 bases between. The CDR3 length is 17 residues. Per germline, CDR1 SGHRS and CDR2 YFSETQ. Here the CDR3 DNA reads TGCGCCAGCAGCTCCTCCGTCGACACAAACTCTGGAAACACCATATATTTT. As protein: CASSSSVDTNSGNTIYF.

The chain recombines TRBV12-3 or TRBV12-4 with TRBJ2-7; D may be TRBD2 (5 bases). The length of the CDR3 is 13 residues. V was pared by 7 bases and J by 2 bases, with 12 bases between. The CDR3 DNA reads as TGTGCCAGCACCCCATCGGGGACCTACGAGCAGTACTTC. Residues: CASTPSGTYEQYF.

The CDR3 reads CASGSGTGRDTQYF. The CDR3 bases are TGTGCTAGTGGTTCCGGGACAGGGCGGGATACGCAGTATTTT. The chain has TRBV12-5 and TRBJ2-3; TRBD1 agrees at 9 bases. Unmatched junction bases numbered 5, after V lost 4 bases and J lost 6 bases. Germline V gene sequence: CDR1 LGHNT, CDR2 FRNRAP. The CDR3 runs to 14 residues.

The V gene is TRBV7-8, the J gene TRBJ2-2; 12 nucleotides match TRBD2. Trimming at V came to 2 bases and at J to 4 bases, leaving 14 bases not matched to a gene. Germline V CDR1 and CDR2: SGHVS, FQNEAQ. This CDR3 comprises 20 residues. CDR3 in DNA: TGTGCCAGCAGCTTAATCGCACGGTCCCTAGCGGGGGGGCCCACCGGGGAGCTGTTTTTT. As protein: CASSLIARSLAGGPTGELFF.

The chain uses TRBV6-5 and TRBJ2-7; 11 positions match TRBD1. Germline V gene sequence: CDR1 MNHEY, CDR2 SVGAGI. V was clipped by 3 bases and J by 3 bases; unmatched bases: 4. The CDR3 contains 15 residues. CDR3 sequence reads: CASSYSGTGGYEQYF. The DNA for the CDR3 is TGTGCCAGCAGTTATTCCGGGACAGGGGGCTACGAGCAGTACTTC.

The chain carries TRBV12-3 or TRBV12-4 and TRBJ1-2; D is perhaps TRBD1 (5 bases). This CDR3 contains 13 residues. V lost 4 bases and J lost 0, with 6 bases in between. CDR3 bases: TGTGCCAGCAGTTCAGGGTCTAACTATGGCTACACCTTC. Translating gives CASSSGSNYGYTF.

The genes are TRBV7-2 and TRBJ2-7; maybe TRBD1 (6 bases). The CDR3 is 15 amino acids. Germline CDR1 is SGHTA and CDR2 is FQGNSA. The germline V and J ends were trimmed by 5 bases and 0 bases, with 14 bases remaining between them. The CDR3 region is CASSKDRQSSYEQYF. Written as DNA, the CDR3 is TGTGCCAGCAGCAAAGACAGGCAGAGCTCCTACGAGCAGTACTTC.

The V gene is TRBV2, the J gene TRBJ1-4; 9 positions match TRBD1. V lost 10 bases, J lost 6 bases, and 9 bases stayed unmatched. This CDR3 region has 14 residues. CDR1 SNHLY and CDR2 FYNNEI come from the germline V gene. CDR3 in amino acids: CATHRGRVYEKLFF. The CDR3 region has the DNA TGTGCCACCCACAGGGGGCGAGTGTATGAAAAACTGTTTTTT. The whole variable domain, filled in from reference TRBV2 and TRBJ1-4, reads EPEVTQTPSHQVTQMGQEVILRCVPISNHLYFYWYRQILGQKVEFLVSFYNNEISEKSEIFDDQFSVERPDGSNFTLKIRSTKLEDSAMYFCATHRGRVYEKLFFGSGTQLSVL.

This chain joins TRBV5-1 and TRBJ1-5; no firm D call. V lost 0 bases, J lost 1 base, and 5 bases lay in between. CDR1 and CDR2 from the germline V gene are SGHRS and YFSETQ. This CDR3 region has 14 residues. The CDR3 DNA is TGCGCCAGCAGCTTGGGTGAGAGCAATCAGCCCCAGCATTTT. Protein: CASSLGESNQPQHF.

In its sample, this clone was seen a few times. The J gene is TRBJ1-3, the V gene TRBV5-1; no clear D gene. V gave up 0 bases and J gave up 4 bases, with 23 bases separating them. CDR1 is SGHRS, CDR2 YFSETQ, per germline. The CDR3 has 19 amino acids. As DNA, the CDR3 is TGCGCCAGCAGCTTGGGGCGTTTGCGGGAGCGGTCACTCGGAAACACCATATATTTT. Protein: CASSLGRLRERSLGNTIYF.

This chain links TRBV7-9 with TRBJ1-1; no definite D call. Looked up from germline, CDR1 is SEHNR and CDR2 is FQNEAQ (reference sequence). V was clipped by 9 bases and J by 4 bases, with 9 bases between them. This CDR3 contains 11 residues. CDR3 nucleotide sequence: TGTGCCAGTACTCGGGGCACTGAAGCTTTCTTT. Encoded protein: CASTRGTEAFF.

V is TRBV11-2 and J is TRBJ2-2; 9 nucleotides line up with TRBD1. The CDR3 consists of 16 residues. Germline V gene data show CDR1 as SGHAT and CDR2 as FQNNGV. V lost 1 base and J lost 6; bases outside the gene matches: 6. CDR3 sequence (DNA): TGTGCCAGCAGCTTAGCGGACAGGGGTTTGGCCGGGGAGCTGTTTTTT. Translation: CASSLADRGLAGELFF.

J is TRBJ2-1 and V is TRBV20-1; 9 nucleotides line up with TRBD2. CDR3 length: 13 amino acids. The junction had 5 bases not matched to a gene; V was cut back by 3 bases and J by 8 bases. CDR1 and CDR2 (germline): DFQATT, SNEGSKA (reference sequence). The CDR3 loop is CSASLAGWDEQFF. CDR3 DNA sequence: TGCAGTGCTAGTCTAGCGGGGTGGGATGAGCAGTTCTTC.

CDR3 sequence (DNA): TGTGCCAGCAGCTTGGAGAGGAGGGGAGCATCACCCCTCCACTTT. It encodes CASSLERRGASPLHF. The V gene is TRBV5-4, the J gene TRBJ1-6; tentatively, D is TRBD1 (5 bases). Trimming stripped 0 bases from V and 10 bases from J, with 14 bases between. The germline V gene has CDR1 SGHNT and CDR2 YYREEE (reference sequence). The CDR3 sequence is 15 residues long.

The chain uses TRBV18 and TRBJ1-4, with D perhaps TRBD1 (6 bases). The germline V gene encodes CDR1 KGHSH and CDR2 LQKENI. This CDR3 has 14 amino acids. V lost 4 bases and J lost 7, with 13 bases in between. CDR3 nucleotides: TGTGCCAGCTCACGGGCAGGGGCGGGTGAAAAACTGTTTTTT. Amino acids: CASSRAGAGEKLFF.

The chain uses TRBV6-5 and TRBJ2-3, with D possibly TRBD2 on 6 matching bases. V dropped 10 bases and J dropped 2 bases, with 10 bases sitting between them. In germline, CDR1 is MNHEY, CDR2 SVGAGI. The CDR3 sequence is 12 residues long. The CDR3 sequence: CATRDFTDTQYF. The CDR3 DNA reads TGTGCCACCCGGGACTTCACAGATACGCAGTATTTT.

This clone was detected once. The CDR3 nucleotides are TGTGCCAGCAGTTACTCGAGAGCGGGGGAGTACAATGAGCAGTTCTTC. Translation gives CASSYSRAGEYNEQFF. This chain joins TRBV6-5 and TRBJ2-1; 8 positions match TRBD2. The CDR3 has 16 amino acids. The V segment lost 0 bases and the J segment 4 bases; nucleotides outside the gene matches: 5. Germline lookup yields CDR1 MNHEY and CDR2 SVGAGI.

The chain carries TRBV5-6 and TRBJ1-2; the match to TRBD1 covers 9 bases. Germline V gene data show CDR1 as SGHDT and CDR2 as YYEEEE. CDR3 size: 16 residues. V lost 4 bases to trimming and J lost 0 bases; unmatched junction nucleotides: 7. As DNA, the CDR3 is TGTGCCAGCAGCCCCGGGACAGGGAGTCCTAACTATGGCTACACCTTC. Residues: CASSPGTGSPNYGYTF.

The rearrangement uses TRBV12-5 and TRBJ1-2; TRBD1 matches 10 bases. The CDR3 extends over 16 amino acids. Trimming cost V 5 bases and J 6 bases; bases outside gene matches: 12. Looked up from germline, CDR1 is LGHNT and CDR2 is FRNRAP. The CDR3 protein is CASGPPETGGENGYTF. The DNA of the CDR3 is TGTGCTAGTGGTCCTCCAGAGACAGGGGGCGAGAATGGCTACACCTTC.

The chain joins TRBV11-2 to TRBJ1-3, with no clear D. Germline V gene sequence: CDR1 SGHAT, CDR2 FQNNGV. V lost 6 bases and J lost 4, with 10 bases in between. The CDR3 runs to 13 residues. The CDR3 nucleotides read TGTGCCAGCAGGAGGATAGGCGGAAACACCATATATTTT. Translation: CASRRIGGNTIYF.

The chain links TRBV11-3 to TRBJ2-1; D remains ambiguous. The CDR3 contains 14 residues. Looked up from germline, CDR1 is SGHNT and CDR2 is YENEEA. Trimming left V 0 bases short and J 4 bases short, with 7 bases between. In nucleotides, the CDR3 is TGTGCCAGCAGCTTAGATCGGGTTTACAATGAGCAGTTCTTC. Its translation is CASSLDRVYNEQFF.

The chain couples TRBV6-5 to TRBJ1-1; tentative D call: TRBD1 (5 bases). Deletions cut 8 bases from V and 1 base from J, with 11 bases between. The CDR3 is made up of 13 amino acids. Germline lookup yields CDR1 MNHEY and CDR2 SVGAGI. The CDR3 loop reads CASHDQGNTEAFF. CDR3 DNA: TGTGCCAGCCATGATCAGGGGAACACTGAAGCTTTCTTT.

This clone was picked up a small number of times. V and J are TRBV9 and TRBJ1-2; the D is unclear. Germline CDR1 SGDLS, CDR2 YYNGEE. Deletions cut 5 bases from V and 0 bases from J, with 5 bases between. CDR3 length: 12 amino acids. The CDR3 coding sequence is TGTGCCAGCAGTCCTTCTAACTATGGCTACACCTTC. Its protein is CASSPSNYGYTF.

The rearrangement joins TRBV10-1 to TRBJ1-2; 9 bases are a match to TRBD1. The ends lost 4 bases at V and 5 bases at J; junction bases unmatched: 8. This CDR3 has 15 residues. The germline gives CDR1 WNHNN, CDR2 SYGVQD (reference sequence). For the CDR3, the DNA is TGCGCCAGCAGTGGAGAACAGGGGGCTAGATATGGCTACACCTTC. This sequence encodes CASSGEQGARYGYTF.

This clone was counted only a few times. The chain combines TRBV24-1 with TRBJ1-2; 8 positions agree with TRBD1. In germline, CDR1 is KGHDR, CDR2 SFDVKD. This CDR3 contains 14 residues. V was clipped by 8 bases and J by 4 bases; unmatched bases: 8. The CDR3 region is CATTGQGIPYGYTF. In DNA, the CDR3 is TGTGCCACCACCGGACAGGGCATTCCCTATGGCTACACCTTC.

CDR3 DNA: TGTGCCAGCACCAACGGACAGGTGGGGGCAGATACGCAGTATTTT. Protein sequence: CASTNGQVGADTQYF. The chain uses TRBV6-6 and TRBJ2-3; 7 bases agree with TRBD1. Germline lookup yields CDR1 MNHNY and CDR2 SVGAGI (reference sequence). V lost 7 bases to trimming and J lost 4 bases; unmatched junction nucleotides: 11. The CDR3 runs 15 residues.

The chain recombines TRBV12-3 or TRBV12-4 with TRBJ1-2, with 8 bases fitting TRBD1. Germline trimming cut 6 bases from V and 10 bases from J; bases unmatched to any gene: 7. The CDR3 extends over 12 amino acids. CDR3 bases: TGTGCCAGCAGCCTTGGACAGGGCCCCTACACCTTC. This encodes CASSLGQGPYTF.

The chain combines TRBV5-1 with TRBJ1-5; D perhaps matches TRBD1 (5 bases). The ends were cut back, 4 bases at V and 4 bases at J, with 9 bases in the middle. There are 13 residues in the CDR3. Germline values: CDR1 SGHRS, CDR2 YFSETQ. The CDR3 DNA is TGCGCCAGCAGCCAGGACACAAATCAGCCCCAGCATTTT. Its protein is CASSQDTNQPQHF.